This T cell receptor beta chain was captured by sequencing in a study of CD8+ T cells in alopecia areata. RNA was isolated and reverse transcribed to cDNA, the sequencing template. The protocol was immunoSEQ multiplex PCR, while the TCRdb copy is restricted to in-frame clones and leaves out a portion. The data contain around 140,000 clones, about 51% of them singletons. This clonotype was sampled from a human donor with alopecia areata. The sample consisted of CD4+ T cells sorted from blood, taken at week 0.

CDR3 bases: TGCGCCAGCAGCTTGTCAGGGACTGGGCTCGAGCAGTACTTC. Translated, it gives CASSLSGTGLEQYF. J is TRBJ2-7 and V is TRBV5-1, with D possibly being TRBD2 (6 bases). Germline V gives CDR1 SGHRS, CDR2 YFSETQ. The CDR3 is made up of 14 amino acids. The V and J ends lost 1 base and 6 bases respectively, with 14 bases between them.